A single sample is the source of the 17 T cell receptor beta chains below, sequenced in a study of T cell repertoires in cytomegalovirus infection. These receptors' antigens are unknown. TCRdb independently ran MiXCR on the reads; one entry per CDR3 protein. Of fewer than 900,000 distinct CDR3 sequences detected, under 35% appear once; the ten largest clones hold 10% to 15%. Sequences were derived from cultured CD8+ T cells from PBMCs, sampled from culture after CMV antigen stimulation. These receptors all come from a human donor in good health (CMV status not recorded). Some clones in this sample may be carry-over from other donors' samples.

The chain uses TRBV2 and TRBJ2-7; D is possibly TRBD1 (5 bases). The CDR3 length is 13 residues. Trimming took off 9 bases at V and 0 bases at J, with 12 bases between the two ends. From germline, CDR1 is SNHLY and CDR2 FYNNEI. CDR3 sequence reads: CASLADSSYEQYV. CDR3 sequence (DNA): TGTGCCAGTTTGGCAGACAGCTCCTACGAGCAGTACGTC.

In its sample, this clonotype was seen a few times. The V and J genes are TRBV29-1 and TRBJ2-2; 7 nucleotides agree with TRBD2. After removal of 1 base from V and 0 bases from J, the junction contained 2 bases not matched to a gene. The CDR3 contains 15 residues. Germline V gives CDR1 SQVTM, CDR2 ANQGSEA. The CDR3 sequence: CSVEARGANTGELFF. The CDR3, as DNA: TGCAGCGTTGAAGCCCGGGGGGCGAACACCGGGGAGCTGTTTTTT.

The rearrangement links TRBV20-1 to TRBJ2-3; D call uncertain. The V gene lost 0 bases and the J gene lost 2 bases, with 6 bases spanning the gap. The V gene's germline CDR1 is DFQATT and CDR2 SNEGSKA (reference sequence). The CDR3 length is 13 residues. The CDR3 DNA sequence: TGCAGTGCTAGAGATCCGATCACAGATACGCAGTATTTT. Translated, it gives CSARDPITDTQYF.

The CDR3 DNA reads as TGTGCCAGCAGCTGGACAGGGGATAGTGACACTGAAGCTTTCTTT. Its translation: CASSWTGDSDTEAFF. The chain carries TRBV7-6 and TRBJ1-1, with TRBD1 matching 9 bases. After removal of 4 bases from V and 3 bases from J, the junction contained 6 bases not matched to a gene. Germline CDR1 and CDR2: SGHVS and FNYEAQ. This CDR3 is 15 amino acids long.

The rearrangement joins TRBV4-1 to TRBJ2-1, with D possibly being TRBD2 (6 bases). The CDR3 length is 16 residues. Trimming took off 5 bases at V and 3 bases at J, with 17 bases between the two ends. CDR1 and CDR2 (germline): MGHRA, YSYEKL. The CDR3 region has the DNA TGCGCCAGCAGCTATCTGGGGCGGGGAGGCTACAATGAGCAGTTCTTC. As protein: CASSYLGRGGYNEQFF.

The chain joins TRBV7-9 to TRBJ2-2; tentatively, D is TRBD1 (5 bases). Per germline, CDR1 SEHNR and CDR2 FQNEAQ (reference sequence). This CDR3 has 15 residues. V lost 5 bases, J lost 1 base, and 11 bases lay in between. CDR3 loop: CASSLPGQNTGELFF. The CDR3 bases are TGTGCCAGCAGCCTGCCAGGACAGAACACCGGGGAGCTGTTTTTT.

The CDR3 nucleotides are TGTGCTAGTGGCCTCGAGAGAGACAGCACCCGGGGAGCTAACTATGGCTACACCTTC. Encoded protein: CASGLERDSTRGANYGYTF. The chain carries TRBV12-5 and TRBJ1-2, with D perhaps matching TRBD1 (5 bases). CDR1 is LGHNT and CDR2 is FRNRAP in the germline V gene. The CDR3 runs to 19 residues. V lost 6 bases and J lost 0, with 26 bases in between.

The gene calls are TRBV12-3 or TRBV12-4 and TRBJ1-1; D gene uncertain. The V gene lost 3 bases and the J gene lost 0 bases, with 8 bases spanning the gap. The CDR3 is 14 amino acids. The CDR3 DNA sequence: TGTGCCAGCAGTTTCTCCCTGATGAACACTGAAGCTTTCTTT. It translates to CASSFSLMNTEAFF.

This clonotype has only a few counts. The J gene is TRBJ1-2, the V gene TRBV27; 10 bases align to TRBD1. The CDR3 extends over 13 amino acids. Germline V lookup: CDR1 MNHEY, CDR2 SMNVEV (reference sequence). V trimming: 10 bases; J trimming: 6 bases; junction bases outside the gene matches: 8. The CDR3 DNA reads TGTGCCACCAGGGACAGGGGAATAGATGGCTACACCTTC. This translates into CATRDRGIDGYTF.

The chain couples TRBV6-1 to TRBJ2-1; TRBD2 matches at 13 bases. CDR1 is MNHNS and CDR2 is SASEGT in the germline V gene. V shed 5 bases and J 8 bases; nucleotides not matched to a gene: 6. CDR3 length equals 15 residues. This CDR3 reads CASSSLAGGPYEQFF. The CDR3, as DNA: TGTGCCAGCAGTTCACTAGCGGGGGGGCCCTATGAGCAGTTCTTC.

This clonotype was counted only a few times. The chain is built from TRBV4-3 and TRBJ2-3, with D possibly matching TRBD1 (5 bases). The CDR3 runs 16 residues. Germline values: CDR1 LGHNA, CDR2 YSLEER. Trimming shortened V by 4 bases and J by 0 bases, and 14 bases separated the two germline ends. The CDR3 sequence: CASSLRLGPSTDTQYF. The CDR3 bases are TGCGCCAGCAGCCTCAGACTGGGGCCGAGCACAGATACGCAGTATTTT.

This clonotype was seen only a few times. The chain combines TRBV6-2 or TRBV6-3 with TRBJ1-5, with D perhaps matching TRBD1 (5 bases). V was cut by 4 bases and J by 7 bases, with 14 bases left in between. This CDR3 has 14 amino acids. Germline loops: CDR1 MNHEY, CDR2 SVGEGT. The CDR3 sequence is CASSSADRNQPQHF. The CDR3 DNA sequence: TGTGCCAGCAGTTCTGCCGACAGAAACCAGCCCCAGCATTTT.

CDR3 region: CASSTRWSGWSENSGANVLTF. Here the CDR3 DNA reads TGTGCCAGTAGTACACGTTGGTCTGGCTGGTCAGAAAACTCTGGGGCCAACGTCCTGACTTTC. This sequence joins TRBV19 and TRBJ2-6; D is unresolved. The CDR3 extends over 21 amino acids. Per the germline V gene, CDR1 is LNHDA and CDR2 is SQIVND (reference sequence). Trimming removed 4 bases at V and 0 bases at J, with 25 bases between.

The table lists this clonotype with a few counts. V is TRBV25-1 and J is TRBJ2-3; no clear D gene. This CDR3 has 13 amino acids. Germline loops: CDR1 MGHDK, CDR2 SYGVNS. V was pared by 5 bases and J by 2 bases, with 8 bases between. CDR3 in amino acids: CASSPRITDTQYF. The CDR3 nucleotides are TGTGCCAGCAGTCCCCGAATCACAGATACGCAGTATTTT.

This chain connects TRBV12-3 or TRBV12-4 to TRBJ2-1; no clear D gene. V lost 3 bases and J 12 bases, leaving 15 bases between the germline ends. This CDR3 has 13 residues. The chain's CDR3 is CASSFVELGWQFF. CDR3 nucleotide sequence: TGTGCCAGCAGTTTCGTTGAATTAGGGTGGCAGTTCTTC.

The rearrangement uses TRBV5-6 and TRBJ2-3; TRBD1 matches at 8 bases. V lost 4 bases, J lost 1 base, and 8 bases stayed unmatched. Germline V gives CDR1 SGHDT, CDR2 YYEEEE. This CDR3 has 16 amino acids. CDR3 amino acids: CASSLIQGGGTDTQYF. CDR3 coding DNA: TGTGCCAGCAGCCTCATACAGGGGGGAGGCACAGATACGCAGTATTTT.

This clonotype was found once. V usage is TRBV28 and J usage is TRBJ2-5; either TRBD1 or TRBD2 may fit D (5 bases each). The V and J ends lost 3 bases and 0 bases respectively, with 14 bases between them. Per the germline V gene, CDR1 is MDHEN and CDR2 is SYDVKM. The length of the CDR3 is 16 residues. The CDR3 loop reads CASSLPMGEHQETQYF. CDR3 bases: TGTGCCAGCAGTTTGCCCATGGGGGAACACCAAGAGACCCAGTACTTC. The whole variable domain, filled in from reference TRBV28 and TRBJ2-5, reads DVKVTQSSRYLVKRTGEKVFLECVQDMDHENMFWYRQDPGLGLRLIYFSYDVKMKEKGDIPEGYSVSREKKERFSLILESASTNQTSMYLCASSLPMGEHQETQYFGPGTRLLVL.